This T cell receptor beta chain was sequenced for a study of blood T cells in healthy people across ages. The study's findings and limits: It was the long-lived donors that had more naive CD4+ cells and higher diversity than aged donors.

CDR1 and CDR2 (germline): SGHTA, FQGNSA. V was cut by 5 bases and J by 0 bases, with 16 bases left in between. The CDR3 runs 16 residues. This clonotype turned up a few times. The antigen remains undetermined. The donors, all healthy, were Caucasians living in Russia, aged roughly 6 to 100. There were at least 5.5 micrograms of total RNA extracted from every sample. A second PCR of 7 to 11 cycles used a sample-barcoded 5' primer and a J-beta primer mix. Unique molecular identifiers of 12 random nucleotides labeled each cDNA. TCRdb independently ran MiXCR on the 5' RACE reads; one entry per CDR3 protein. The data contain fewer than 2,000,000 distinct CDR3 sequences, roughly 43% of them singletons.

The TCR comes from a human donor in good health. The sequencing input was blood. This rearrangement joins TRBV7-2 to TRBJ1-1; D gene uncertain. The CDR3 loop is CASSPIGGRLNTEAFF. The CDR3, as DNA: TGTGCCAGCAGCCCAATAGGTGGGCGGCTGAACACTGAAGCTTTCTTT.